These 3 T cell receptor beta chains were sequenced from one sample in a study of blood T cell repertoires in COVID-19. The repertoire was sequenced with immunoSEQ multiplex PCR; TCRdb's copy has only in-frame clones and lacks some. The profile shows some 210,000 clones, 84% of them singletons. Sequenced sample: peripheral blood. Every receptor here comes from a woman aged 45-59 years with active or convalescent COVID-19.

The V gene is TRBV28, the J gene TRBJ1-3; 7 bases agree with TRBD1. The CDR3 length is 13 residues. V lost 5 bases and J lost 2; bases outside the gene matches: 0. Germline V lookup: CDR1 MDHEN, CDR2 SYDVKM. The CDR3 region is CASSDRAGNTIYF. For the CDR3, the DNA is TGTGCCAGCAGTGACAGGGCTGGAAACACCATATATTTT.

V gene TRBV4-1 combines with J gene TRBJ2-1; no definite D call. This CDR3 spans 16 amino acids. Trimming removed 0 bases at V and 0 bases at J, with 9 bases between. Germline values: CDR1 MGHRA, CDR2 YSYEKL. The CDR3 DNA reads TGCGCCAGCAGCCAAGATATTTCGGTCTCCTACAATGAGCAGTTCTTC. Translating gives CASSQDISVSYNEQFF.

This clone was counted a single time. CDR3 in amino acids: CASSWSGNTEAFF. The CDR3 coding sequence is TGTGCCAGCAGCTGGTCAGGGAACACTGAAGCTTTCTTT. The chain employs TRBV11-1 and TRBJ1-1; no clear D gene. The CDR3 spans 13 residues. The germline V and J ends were trimmed by 4 bases and 1 base, with 7 bases remaining between them. Per the germline V gene, CDR1 is SGHAT and CDR2 is FQDESV (reference sequence).